The 6 T cell receptor beta chains reported below all come from one sample, sequenced in a study of beta chain features in type 1 diabetes. The whole isolated RNA underwent reverse transcription, so sequencing captured expressed TCRB transcripts. Assay used: immunoSEQ multiplex PCR; TCRdb lists only in-frame clones, some missing. The data contain roughly 300,000 clones, approximately 14% of them seen just once; the ten biggest clones take up 6.7%. Specimen: central memory CD4+ T cells from blood. The source of these receptors is a man aged 25 to 45 in good health.

This clone was detected ten times or more. This chain joins TRBV7-9 and TRBJ1-1; no clear D. The germline V gene encodes CDR1 SEHNR and CDR2 FQNEAQ (reference sequence). The CDR3 has 12 residues. Trimming shortened V by 6 bases and J by 0 bases, and 5 bases separated the two germline ends. The DNA of the CDR3 is TGTGCCAGCAGTCGGCTGAACACTGAAGCTTTCTTT. Protein product: CASSRLNTEAFF.

This chain connects TRBV2 to TRBJ2-7; the D is unclear. The CDR3 sequence is 13 residues long. From germline, CDR1 is SNHLY and CDR2 FYNNEI. V gave up 8 bases and J gave up 3 bases, with 14 bases separating them. The CDR3 sequence is CASSLTMDYEQYF. CDR3 nucleotides: TGTGCCAGCTCCTTGACAATGGACTACGAGCAGTACTTC.

The chain recombines TRBV11-2 with TRBJ2-7; D is undetermined. Trimming stripped 5 bases from V and 5 bases from J, with 13 bases between. The CDR3 has 13 amino acids. Germline assignment: CDR1 SGHAT and CDR2 FQNNGV. In DNA form, the CDR3 reads TGTGCCAGCAGCCAAGTGGTAGGCCACGAGCAGTACGTC. The encoded protein is CASSQVVGHEQYV.

This clone appeared a few times. The J gene is TRBJ2-5, the V gene TRBV7-7; D gene uncertain. Trimming pared 5 bases from V and 2 bases from J, leaving 6 bases between. Germline V CDR1 and CDR2: SSHAT, FNYEAQ (reference sequence). This CDR3 is built from 12 residues. CDR3 nucleotide sequence: TGTGCCAGCAGCCTCAATCAAGAGACCCAGTACTTC. Amino acids: CASSLNQETQYF.

Notes on this clone: This sample also contains other DNA sequences that code for the same CDR3. The V and J genes are TRBV5-4 and TRBJ2-5; 10 positions agree with TRBD2. CDR1 and CDR2 from the germline V gene are SGHNT and YYREEE (reference sequence). V shed 0 bases and J 3 bases; nucleotides not matched to a gene: 8. This CDR3 contains 17 residues. CDR3 coding DNA: TGTGCCAGCAGCTTGGGGCGTCCGGGACTAGCGAAAGAGACCCAGTACTTC. This sequence encodes CASSLGRPGLAKETQYF.

This clone was observed a handful of times. The chain couples TRBV5-5 to TRBJ1-1; no clear D gene. The germline gives CDR1 SGHKS, CDR2 YYEKEE (reference sequence). The CDR3 runs 13 residues. V lost 0 bases, J lost 4 bases, and 7 bases lay in between. The CDR3 here is CASSLAGRTEAFF. CDR3 nucleotide sequence: TGTGCCAGCAGCTTGGCAGGTCGCACTGAAGCTTTCTTT.